The clone carrying this T cell receptor (beta chain) has ten or more counts. Antigen: not known. The making of cDNA relied on 5'RACE with 10-nucleotide random UMIs. TCRdb re-called the 5' RACE reads through MiXCR, storing one row per CDR3 protein. The sample gives about 60,000 distinct CDR3 sequences, approximately 3.6% of which show up once; around 7.5% is in the top ten. CDR1 and CDR2 (germline): KGHSH, LQKENI. V lost 3 bases to trimming and J lost 6 bases, with 11 bases between them. The CDR3 sequence is 13 residues long. These data are taken from a study of neurological immune-mediated disorders. Study context: 31 of 34 multiple sclerosis patients had relapsing-remitting disease; 3 had secondary progressive.

General study findings and limits: Sharing of CDR3 amino acid sequences among expanded clones across subjects was absent, suggesting private repertoires in all groups.

The sequenced sample was PBMCs. The gene calls are TRBV18 and TRBJ1-2; D gene uncertain. The TCR was taken from a woman aged 55-75 years with multiple sclerosis. CDR3 amino acids: CASSPLPGDGYTF. CDR3 sequence (DNA): TGTGCCAGCTCACCGCTACCCGGAGATGGCTACACCTTC. The full variable domain, completed using reference TRBV18 and TRBJ1-2, is NAGVMQNPRHLVRRRGQEARLRCSPMKGHSHVYWYRQLPEEGLKFMVYLQKENIIDESGMPKERFSAEFPKEGPSILRIQQVVRGDSAAYFCASSPLPGDGYTFGSGTRLTVV.